This TCR beta chain is drawn from a study of T cells expressing NK-cell markers. The length of the CDR3 is 12 residues. Germline lookup yields CDR1 SEHNR and CDR2 FQNEAQ (reference sequence). After re-calling the 5' RACE reads, TCRdb lists one entry per CDR3 protein, DNA absent. The sample's table shows about 370,000 distinct CDR3 sequences. The sequenced sample was blood T cells: a sorted CD56 or NKG2C T cell subset, CD4+ or CD8+ T cells, or bulk PBMC T cells (not recorded which). The sequence was obtained from a woman aged 50 to 60 in good health. The chain uses TRBV7-9 and TRBJ2-5; TCRdb's assignment of TRBD1 cannot be checked, as there is no DNA. This CDR3 reads CASGTGWETQYF.